The text below deals with one T cell receptor (beta chain). Its antigen is not known. This entry is derived from a study of T cell responses to AZD1222 COVID-19 vaccine. TCRdb's copy holds only in-frame clones and misses some; the assay was immunoSEQ multiplex PCR. Found here are under 130,000 clones, approximately 90% of them singletons; the top ten hold around 9.1%. Germline assignment: CDR1 SQVTM and CDR2 ANQGSEA. J gave up 4 bases and V 4 bases, and 7 bases lay outside the gene matches. The length of the CDR3 is 14 residues. Overall study findings and caveats: At baseline, just a handful of AZD1222 recipients tested seropositive. Scientists sampled the repertoires only once the peak T cell response had passed.

The sequencing here drew on peripheral blood, taken on day 0 of AZD1222 vaccination. The chain combines TRBV29-1 with TRBJ1-5; 7 bases are a match to TRBD1. The clonotype comes from an adult in good health. The CDR3 DNA reads TGCAGCGTTGTTCAGGGGGGAAAGAATCAGCCCCAGCATTTT. Amino acid sequence: CSVVQGGKNQPQHF.